This section outlines one TCR beta chain sequence together with its context. TCRdb's table, derived via immunoSEQ multiplex PCR, lists solely in-frame clones and lacks some. The sample carries about 70,000 clones, about four fifths recorded once. The germline V gene has CDR1 LNHNV and CDR2 YYDKDF (reference sequence). This CDR3 region has 12 residues. V lost 0 bases, J lost 6 bases, and 6 bases lay in between. This specimen belongs to a study of T cell clones after liver transplantation. Overall study context: Three of eight recipients were HCV-positive; others had non-autoimmune, non-viral indications.

This clonotype was sampled from a human patient who received a liver transplant. Some of the T cells may derive from the graft donor. The sequenced sample was CD4+ T cells from blood, obtained 12 months after liver transplant. This chain joins TRBV15 and TRBJ2-7, with D perhaps TRBD1 (5 bases). The CDR3 is CATSRDTGEQYF. Written as DNA, the CDR3 is TGTGCCACCAGCAGAGATACAGGCGAGCAGTACTTC.